This T cell receptor beta chain was identified during a study of cytomegalovirus exposure and HLA in healthy donors. Measured with immunoSEQ multiplex PCR; TCRdb has only the in-frame clones, and not every one. The sample carries 200,000 to 250,000 clones, around 86% recorded once. This clone was counted only a few times. The CDR3 sequence is 17 residues long. Losses at the gene ends were 4 bases for V and 2 bases for J; bases not matched to a gene: 7. Per the germline V gene, CDR1 is MRHNA and CDR2 is SNTAGT. This clonotype was obtained from a woman younger than 30 in good health and CMV-seropositive. Input material: PBMCs. The chain carries TRBV6-4 and TRBJ2-2; TRBD1 matches 10 bases. CDR3 region: CASSAGGQGFNTGELFF. The CDR3 coding sequence is TGTGCCAGCAGTGCCGGGGGACAGGGGTTCAACACCGGGGAGCTGTTTTTT.